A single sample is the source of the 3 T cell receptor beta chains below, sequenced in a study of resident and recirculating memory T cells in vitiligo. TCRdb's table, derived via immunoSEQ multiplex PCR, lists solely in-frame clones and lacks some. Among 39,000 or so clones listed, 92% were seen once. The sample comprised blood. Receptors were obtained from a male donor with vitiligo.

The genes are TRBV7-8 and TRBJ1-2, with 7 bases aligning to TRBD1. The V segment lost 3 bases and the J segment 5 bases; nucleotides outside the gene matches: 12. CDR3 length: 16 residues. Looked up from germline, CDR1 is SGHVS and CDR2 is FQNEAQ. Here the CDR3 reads CASSLQNRGLGYGYTF. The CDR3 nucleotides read TGTGCCAGCAGCTTGCAGAATAGGGGGCTCGGGTATGGCTACACCTTC.

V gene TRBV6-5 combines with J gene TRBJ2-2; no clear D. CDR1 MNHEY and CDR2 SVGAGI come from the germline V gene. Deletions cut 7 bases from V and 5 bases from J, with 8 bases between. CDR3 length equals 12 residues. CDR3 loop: CASMRSTGELFF. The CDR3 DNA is TGTGCCAGCATGCGGTCAACCGGGGAGCTGTTTTTT.

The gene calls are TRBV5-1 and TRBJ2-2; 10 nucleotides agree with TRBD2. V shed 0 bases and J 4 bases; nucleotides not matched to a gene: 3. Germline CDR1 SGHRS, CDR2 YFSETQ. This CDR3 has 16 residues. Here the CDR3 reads CASSLVAGGLTGELFF. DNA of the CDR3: TGCGCCAGCAGCTTGGTAGCGGGGGGTCTCACCGGGGAGCTGTTTTTT.